Below, 20 T cell receptor beta chains from the same sample are listed, as sequenced in a study of Graves' ophthalmopathy and Graves' hyperthyroidism. RNA transcripts were the source from which TCR beta CDR3 regions were amplified. First-round RT-PCR employed HTBI primers, with a second-round multiplex PCR after it. TCRdb reprocessed the multiplex PCR reads with MiXCR, giving one entry per CDR3 protein. The table lists around 1,000,000 distinct CDR3 sequences, roughly 35% of them singletons. Sequencing input: peripheral blood or thyroid tissue (not recorded which). The receptors were gathered from an adult man with Graves' hyperthyroidism.

This chain uses TRBV10-2 with TRBJ1-2; a possible D gene is TRBD1 (5 bases). Trimming left V 6 bases short and J 2 bases short, with 16 bases between. CDR1 WSHSY and CDR2 SAAADI come from the germline V gene. The CDR3 runs 15 residues. The CDR3, as DNA: TGCGCCAGCAGGGCTGACAGTCTTTTAAACTATGGCTACACCTTC. It codes for CASRADSLLNYGYTF.

This clonotype showed up just a few times. This chain connects TRBV7-2 to TRBJ1-1, with D possibly being TRBD1 (6 bases). Trimming removed 5 bases at V and 5 bases at J, with 21 bases between. Germline CDR1 reads SGHTA; CDR2 reads FQGNSA. The CDR3 has 16 residues. CDR3 protein: CASSGIQGFGGTEAFF. In DNA, the CDR3 is TGTGCCAGCAGCGGAATACAGGGTTTCGGGGGGACTGAAGCTTTCTTT.

This clonotype was recorded a few times. The CDR3 nucleotides are TGCAGCGTTGAAGCACTGCTTAACTATGGCTACACCATATATTTT. Amino acid sequence: CSVEALLNYGYTIYF. V and J are TRBV29-1 and TRBJ1-3; no clear D gene. V was cut by 1 base and J by 8 bases, with 18 bases left in between. Per the germline V gene, CDR1 is SQVTM and CDR2 is ANQGSEA. This CDR3 contains 15 residues.

V usage is TRBV20-1 and J usage is TRBJ1-5; 11 bases match TRBD1. Germline assignment: CDR1 DFQATT and CDR2 SNEGSKA (reference sequence). The CDR3 has 15 residues. Trimming removed 1 base from V and 4 bases from J; junction bases left unmatched: 3. The chain's CDR3 is CSARVGQGENQPQHF. CDR3 sequence (DNA): TGCAGTGCTAGAGTGGGACAGGGGGAGAATCAGCCCCAGCATTTT.

This clonotype was recorded a few times. The chain joins TRBV5-1 to TRBJ2-7; D ambiguous. The CDR3 covers 16 residues. V was cut by 0 bases and J by 2 bases, with 15 bases left in between. Germline V gene lookup returns CDR1 SGHRS and CDR2 YFSETQ. CDR3: CASSLAPGPTAYEQYF. The CDR3 region has the DNA TGCGCCAGCAGCTTGGCCCCGGGCCCCACAGCCTACGAGCAGTACTTC.

This clonotype was recorded many times. The chain is built from TRBV6-6 and TRBJ1-1; D unclear. CDR3 length equals 13 residues. With 6 bases removed from V and 6 bases from J, the gap between germline ends came to 14 bases. Germline V CDR1 and CDR2: MNHNY, SVGAGI (reference sequence). CDR3 DNA sequence: TGTGCCAGCAGCCTCGAGCGGTTAGCTGAAGCTTTCTTT. This sequence encodes CASSLERLAEAFF.

Remarks on this clonotype: The missing conserved phenylalanine or tryptophan at the end of this CDR3 makes a read error likely. No DNA is shown, since the ends of the CDR3 on it are uncertain; the CDR3 is the one TCRdb lists. This chain uses TRBV29-1 with TRBJ2-6. Germline V gives CDR1 SQVTM, CDR2 ANQGSEA. The CDR3 extends over 14 residues, inclusive of both ends. This chain's CDR3 is CSVSQDSGANVLVL.

The genes are TRBV12-3 or TRBV12-4 and TRBJ2-2, with D perhaps TRBD1 (7 bases). V gave up 11 bases and J gave up 5 bases, with 18 bases separating them. The CDR3 totals 14 residues. The CDR3 region is CAGSLAGGTGELFF. The CDR3 region has the DNA TGTGCCGGATCCCTGGCAGGGGGGACCGGGGAGCTGTTTTTT.

The sample holds many counts of this clonotype. The chain employs TRBV7-2 and TRBJ1-2; 10 bases are a match to TRBD1. After removal of 5 bases from V and 6 bases from J, the junction contained 9 bases not matched to a gene. This CDR3 is 15 amino acids long. Germline CDR1 SGHTA, CDR2 FQGNSA. The chain's CDR3 is CASSPSTGGSHGYTF. CDR3 bases: TGTGCCAGCAGCCCCTCGACAGGGGGCTCTCATGGCTACACCTTC.

Regarding this clonotype: A much larger clone sits a single nucleotide away, making a read error possible. In nucleotides, the CDR3 is TGTGCCGTCAGCCCAGGGGAGAGGGATGAAAAACTGTTTTTT. This gives the protein CAVSPGERDEKLFF. The V and J genes are TRBV10-3 and TRBJ1-4; possible D gene TRBD1, 6 bases. CDR1 ENHRY and CDR2 SYGVKD come from the germline V gene. This CDR3 is built from 14 residues.

This clonotype was recorded at least ten times. The chain uses TRBV9 and TRBJ1-1; D gene uncertain. The V end was cut by 4 bases, the J end by 4 bases, with 11 bases between. This CDR3 is 13 amino acids long. Germline values: CDR1 SGDLS, CDR2 YYNGEE. The CDR3 region is CASSPRLGTEAFF. In nucleotides, the CDR3 is TGTGCCAGCAGCCCGAGGTTGGGCACTGAAGCTTTCTTT.

There are many counts of this clonotype. This chain links TRBV12-3 or TRBV12-4 with TRBJ1-2; D perhaps matches TRBD1 (6 bases). Trimming removed 5 bases at V and 3 bases at J, with 16 bases between. This CDR3 comprises 15 residues. CDR3 loop: CASSPLGQLDYGYTF. Here the CDR3 DNA reads TGTGCCAGCAGTCCACTCGGACAGCTAGACTATGGCTACACCTTC.

In its sample, this clonotype was seen many times. The V and J genes are TRBV7-9 and TRBJ2-2, with D uncertain. The CDR3 runs 15 residues. Trimming shortened V by 3 bases and J by 2 bases, and 10 bases separated the two germline ends. CDR1 is SEHNR, CDR2 FQNEAQ, per germline (reference sequence). CDR3: CASSFEAVNTGELFF. DNA for the CDR3: TGTGCCAGCAGCTTCGAGGCAGTAAACACCGGGGAGCTGTTTTTT.

This clonotype was detected many times. One junction end disagrees with the germline gene, perhaps due to a read error. The V gene is TRBV12-3 or TRBV12-4, the J gene TRBJ1-2; 7 nucleotides align to TRBD1. The CDR3 loop spans 12 amino acids. CDR3 sequence (DNA): TGCGCCAGCAGCCCGAGGGGGCGAGGCTACACCTTC. Amino acid sequence: CASSPRGRGYTF.

The chain carries TRBV7-2 and TRBJ2-5, with TRBD2 matching over 9 bases. This CDR3 is 16 amino acids long. V shed 5 bases and J 4 bases; nucleotides not matched to a gene: 11. Germline CDR1 is SGHTA and CDR2 is FQGNSA. The CDR3 nucleotides are TGTGCCAGCAGCCAGCGAGGCTTACTAGCGGGAGAGACCCAGTACTTC. Residues: CASSQRGLLAGETQYF.

The genes are TRBV28 and TRBJ1-5, with 7 bases lining up with TRBD1. Trimming removed 7 bases from V and 2 bases from J; junction bases left unmatched: 8. The CDR3 totals 15 residues. CDR1 and CDR2 (germline): MDHEN, SYDVKM. In nucleotides, the CDR3 is TGTGCCAGCAATGACAGGGTAGGCGGCAATCAGCCCCAGCATTTT. It yields the protein CASNDRVGGNQPQHF.

In regard to this clonotype: Possible read error: a much larger clone is one base away. V is TRBV7-2 and J is TRBJ1-2; 12 bases are a match to TRBD1. CDR1 is SGHTA, CDR2 FQGNSA, per germline. Trimming took 2 bases from V and 6 from J; bases not matched to a gene: 4. This CDR3 contains 15 residues. The CDR3 DNA follows: TGTGCCAGCAGCTTAACGGGACAGGGGGCTGATGGCTACACCTTC. Its translation is CASSLTGQGADGYTF.

The V and J genes are TRBV9 and TRBJ1-5; weak D call: TRBD1 (6 bases). V was trimmed by 4 bases and J by 4 bases, leaving 15 bases between them. The CDR3 length is 15 residues. Per the germline V gene, CDR1 is SGDLS and CDR2 is YYNGEE. The CDR3, as DNA: TGTGCCAGCAGCCCAGCAGGGGTTGCGAATCAGCCCCAGCATTTT. This sequence encodes CASSPAGVANQPQHF.

This rearrangement joins TRBV7-2 to TRBJ2-2; 11 nucleotides match TRBD1. The CDR3 extends over 17 amino acids. The ends lost 5 bases at V and 4 bases at J; junction bases unmatched: 9. Germline V gives CDR1 SGHTA, CDR2 FQGNSA. For the CDR3, the DNA is TGTGCCAGCAGCAGGGACAGGGGGTCAGATGGCACCGGGGAGCTGTTTTTT. Translated, it gives CASSRDRGSDGTGELFF. Drawing the rest from reference TRBV7-2 and TRBJ2-2, the complete variable domain is GAGVSQSPSNKVTEKGKDVELRCDPISGHTALYWYRQSLGQGLEFLIYFQGNSAPDKSGLPSDRFSAERTGGSVSTLTIQRTQQEDSAVYLCASSRDRGSDGTGELFFGEGSRLTVL.

This clonotype occurred many times. V and J are TRBV7-9 and TRBJ2-5; possible D gene TRBD1, 5 bases. V was shortened by 4 bases and J by 5 bases, with 17 bases between the two germline ends. The germline V gene encodes CDR1 SEHNR and CDR2 FQNEAQ (reference sequence). This CDR3 has 15 residues. The CDR3 region has the DNA TGTGCCAGCAGCTCGCCAGGACCAGGGCTGGAGACCCAGTACTTC. Its protein product is CASSSPGPGLETQYF.